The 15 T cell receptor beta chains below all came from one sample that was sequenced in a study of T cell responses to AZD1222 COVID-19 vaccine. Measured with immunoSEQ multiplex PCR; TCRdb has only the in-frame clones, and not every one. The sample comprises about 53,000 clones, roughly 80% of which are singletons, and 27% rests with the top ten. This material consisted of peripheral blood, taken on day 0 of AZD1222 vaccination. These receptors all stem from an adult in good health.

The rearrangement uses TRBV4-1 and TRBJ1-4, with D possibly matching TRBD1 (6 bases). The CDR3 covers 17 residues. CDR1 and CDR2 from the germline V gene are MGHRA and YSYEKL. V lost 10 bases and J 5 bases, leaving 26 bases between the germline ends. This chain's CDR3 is CATGEGGTRRGNEKLFF. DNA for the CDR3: TGCGCCACAGGGGAGGGTGGGACTCGGCGTGGGAATGAAAAACTGTTTTTT.

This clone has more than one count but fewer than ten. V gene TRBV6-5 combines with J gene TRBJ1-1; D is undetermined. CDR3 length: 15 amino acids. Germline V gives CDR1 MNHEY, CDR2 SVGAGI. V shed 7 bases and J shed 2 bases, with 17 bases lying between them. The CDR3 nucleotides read TGTGCCAGCACCCTTGGAGTCAGAACCAACACTGAAGCTTTCTTT. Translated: CASTLGVRTNTEAFF.

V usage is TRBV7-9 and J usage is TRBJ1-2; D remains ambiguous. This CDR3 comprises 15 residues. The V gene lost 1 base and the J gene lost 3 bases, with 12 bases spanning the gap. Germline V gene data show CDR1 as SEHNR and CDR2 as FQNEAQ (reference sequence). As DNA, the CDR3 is TGTGCCAGCAGCTTAGACGCTGCAGCGGACTATGGCTACACCTTC. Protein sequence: CASSLDAAADYGYTF.

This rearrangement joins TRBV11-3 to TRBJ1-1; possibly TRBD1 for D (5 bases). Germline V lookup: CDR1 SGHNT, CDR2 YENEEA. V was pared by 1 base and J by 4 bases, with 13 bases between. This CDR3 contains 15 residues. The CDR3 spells CASSLVLRGLTEAFF. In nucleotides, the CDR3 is TGTGCCAGCAGCTTAGTCTTGCGGGGACTCACTGAAGCTTTCTTT. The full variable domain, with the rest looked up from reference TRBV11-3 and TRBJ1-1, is EAGVVQSPRYKIIEKKQPVAFWCNPISGHNTLYWYLQNLGQGPELLIRYENEEAVDDSQLPKDRFSAERLKGVDSTLKIQPAELGDSAVYLCASSLVLRGLTEAFFGQGTRLTVV.

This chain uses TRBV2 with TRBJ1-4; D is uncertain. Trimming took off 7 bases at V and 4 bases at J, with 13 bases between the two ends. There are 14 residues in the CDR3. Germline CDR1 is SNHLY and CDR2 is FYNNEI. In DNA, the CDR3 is TGTGCCAGCAAAAGGGAGATCTTTAATGAAAAACTGTTTTTT. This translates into CASKREIFNEKLFF.

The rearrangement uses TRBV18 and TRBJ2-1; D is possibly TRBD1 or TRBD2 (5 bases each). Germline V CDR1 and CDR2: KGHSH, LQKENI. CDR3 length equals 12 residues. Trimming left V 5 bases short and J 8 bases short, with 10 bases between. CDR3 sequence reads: CASSSQGHEQFF. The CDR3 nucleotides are TGTGCCAGCTCATCTCAGGGACATGAGCAGTTCTTC.

The CDR3 sequence is CASSQDGLAGASNEQFF. The DNA for the CDR3 is TGTGCCAGCAGCCAAGATGGGCTAGCGGGAGCCTCCAATGAGCAGTTCTTC. V gene TRBV3-1 (or the pseudogene TRBV3-2) combines with J gene TRBJ2-1; 10 bases are a match to TRBD2. Unmatched junction bases numbered 8, after V lost 0 bases and J lost 6 bases. CDR1 is LGHDT and CDR2 is YNNKEL in the germline V gene (reference sequence). This CDR3 spans 17 amino acids.

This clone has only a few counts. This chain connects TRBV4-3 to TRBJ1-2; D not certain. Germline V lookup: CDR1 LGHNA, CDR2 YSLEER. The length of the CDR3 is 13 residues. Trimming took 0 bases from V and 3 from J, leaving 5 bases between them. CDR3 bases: TGCGCCAGCAGCCAAGATCGACACTATGGCTACACCTTC. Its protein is CASSQDRHYGYTF.

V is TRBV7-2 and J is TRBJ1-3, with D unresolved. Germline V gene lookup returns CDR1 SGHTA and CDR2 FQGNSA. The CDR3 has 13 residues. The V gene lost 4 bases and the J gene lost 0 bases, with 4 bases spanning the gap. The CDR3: CASSSNSGNTIYF. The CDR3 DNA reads TGTGCCAGCAGCTCCAACTCTGGAAACACCATATATTTT.

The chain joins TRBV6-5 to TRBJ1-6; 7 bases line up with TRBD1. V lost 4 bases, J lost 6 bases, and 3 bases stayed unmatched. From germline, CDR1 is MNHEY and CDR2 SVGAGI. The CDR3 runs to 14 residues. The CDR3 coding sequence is TGTGCCAGCAGTTCAGGGACAGCTAATTCACCCCTCCACTTT. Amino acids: CASSSGTANSPLHF.

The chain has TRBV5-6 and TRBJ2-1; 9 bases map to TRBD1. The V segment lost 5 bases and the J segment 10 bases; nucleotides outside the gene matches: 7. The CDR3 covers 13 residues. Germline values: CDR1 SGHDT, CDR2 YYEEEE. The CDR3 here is CASRPMDRGEQFF. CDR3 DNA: TGTGCCAGCAGACCTATGGACAGGGGCGAGCAGTTCTTC.

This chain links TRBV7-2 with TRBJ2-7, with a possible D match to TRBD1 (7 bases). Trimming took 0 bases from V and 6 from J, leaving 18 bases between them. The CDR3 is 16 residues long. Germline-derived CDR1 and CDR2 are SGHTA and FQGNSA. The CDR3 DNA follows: TGTGCCAGCAGCTTAGCGGCAGGGGGGAGAGATGGCGAGCAGTACTTC. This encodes CASSLAAGGRDGEQYF.

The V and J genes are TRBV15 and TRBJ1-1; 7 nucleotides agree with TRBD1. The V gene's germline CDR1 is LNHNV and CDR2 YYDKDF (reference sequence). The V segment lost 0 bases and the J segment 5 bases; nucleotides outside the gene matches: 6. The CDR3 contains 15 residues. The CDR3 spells CATSRDYRGETEAFF. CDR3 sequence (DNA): TGTGCCACCAGCAGAGACTACAGGGGAGAAACTGAAGCTTTCTTT.

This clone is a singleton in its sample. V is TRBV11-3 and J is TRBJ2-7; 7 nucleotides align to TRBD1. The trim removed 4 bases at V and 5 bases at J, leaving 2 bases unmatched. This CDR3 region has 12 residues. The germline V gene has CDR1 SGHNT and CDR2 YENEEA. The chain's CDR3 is CASSSTGDEQYF. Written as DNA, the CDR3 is TGTGCCAGCAGCTCCACAGGGGACGAGCAGTACTTC.

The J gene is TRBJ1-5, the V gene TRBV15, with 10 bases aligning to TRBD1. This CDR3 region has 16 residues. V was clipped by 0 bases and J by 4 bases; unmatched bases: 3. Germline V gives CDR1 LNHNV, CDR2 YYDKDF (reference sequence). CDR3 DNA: TGTGCCACCAGCAGAGAAGACAGGGGGCGAAATCAGCCCCAGCATTTT. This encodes CATSREDRGRNQPQHF.